This T cell receptor beta chain was identified in a study of T-cell memory formation after mild COVID-19. Findings and caveats of the study: The second-wave clones peaking on day 37 were not confirmed as SARS-CoV-2-specific.

One entry per CDR3 protein, called by TCRdb with MiXCR from the 5' RACE reads. The repertoire holds 220,000 or so distinct CDR3 sequences, 9.5% seen once, with 3.5% to 4% in the top ten. The CDR3 covers 13 residues. Germline assignment: CDR1 MDHEN and CDR2 SYDVKM. Trimming cost V 10 bases and J 5 bases; bases outside gene matches: 10. Remarks on this clonotype: Its specificity is not known.

The J gene is TRBJ2-7, the V gene TRBV28; 8 bases align to TRBD2. This clonotype was sampled from a man younger than 35 who had mild COVID-19 (a few samples of this study predate the infection). Cell type and time point are not known. The sample taken for sequencing was PBMCs or a T cell subset sorted from them (not recorded which). CDR3 sequence: CATPGGGLDEQYV. Here the CDR3 DNA reads TGTGCCACTCCCGGGGGGGGGCTAGACGAGCAGTACGTC.